This section outlines one T cell receptor (beta chain) sequence together with its context. Its binding antigen is unknown. There are no base qualities to consult, and no much larger clone falls within one base. The data originate from a study of lymphopenia after photon versus proton radiotherapy (dated by TCRdb to the late 2010s). Some background on the complete study: The immunological effects of photon versus proton radiation therapy were compared in patients with gastrointestinal tumors who developed high-grade lymphopenia. A cohort of around 20 patients with gastrointestinal tumors who received either photon or proton therapy and subsequently developed lymphopenia was included. The study aimed to characterize how the two radiation modalities differ in their impact on the immune system.

The method behind the library was the immunoSEQ multiplex PCR assay. Alongside multiparametric flow cytometry, deep sequencing of rearranged TCR beta loci was used to profile the T cell repertoires. TCRdb re-hosts the immuneACCESS table, in-frame sequences only. Its copies lack some clones; in the studies checked, an unresolved V gene accounts for under half of them, and the cause for the rest is not known. This sample lists roughly 40,000 clones; around 84% were detected once. The top ten constitute under 13% of the sample. V and J are truncated by 7 bases and 2 bases respectively, leaving an intervening sequence of 14 bases. Measured from the cysteine to the phenylalanine, the CDR3 is 14 residues long. Of all the DNA, just the CDR3 is kept, 42 bases in frame from base 1. Taken from the germline V gene, the CDR1 and CDR2 loops are ENHRY and SYGVKD. Paper-wide results and their limitations: Once the lymphocyte count had reached its nadir, the repertoires of photon-treated patients showed oligoclonal expansion, particularly of CD8+ Temra cells, and this expansion drove the decline in diversity. Across the cohort, a larger post-nadir drop in TCR diversity was inversely correlated with overall survival time among patients who died. Proton-treated patients stayed relatively stable during treatment, while photon-treated patients lost naive T cells and TCR diversity and gained effector/memory populations. The survival association was assessed only in patients who died, and the authors presented better survival with proton therapy as a possibility rather than a demonstrated result.

This chain joins TRBV10-3 to TRBJ1-2; 6 matching bases give a weak D call of TRBD1. The sample in question was peripheral blood, obtained from a patient treated with proton-based radiotherapy. The clonotype originates from a woman aged 65 to 85 with pancreatic cancer. Some clones in this sample may be carry-over from other donors' samples. The CDR3 in this case is CAITGRTENYGYTF. At the DNA level, the sequence is TGTGCCATCACCGGAAGGACAGAGAACTATGGCTACACCTTC.